This TCR beta chain stems from a study of cytomegalovirus exposure and HLA in healthy donors. Whole-study findings and limits: Common viral pathogens seemed, in a later analysis, to connect with several of the most significant clusters. Sequencing artifact likely explains a cluster of highly shared sequence variants. Beyond CMV serostatus, there was no information to go on about immune exposure.

CDR1 is LNHDA and CDR2 is SQIVND in the germline V gene (reference sequence). With 5 bases removed from V and 5 bases from J, the gap between germline ends came to 13 bases. The CDR3 has 14 residues. About this clone: Its antigen is still unknown.

The PCR employed 60 Vbeta primers together with 13 Jbeta primers. Clones were read by immunoSEQ multiplex PCR, and TCRdb kept only the in-frame ones, dropping some. The repertoire includes around 150,000 clones, approximately 75% of them detected once, and more than 3.5% sits in the top ten. The donors gave bone marrow, and they were healthy. The chain employs TRBV19 and TRBJ1-5, with a weak D call TRBD1 (6 bases). The sequence came from a man aged 25 to 40 in good health and CMV-seropositive. Sequenced: PBMCs. The DNA of the CDR3 is TGTGCCAGTAGTGTCGATGGGGGCGATCAGCCCCAGCATTTT. This sequence encodes CASSVDGGDQPQHF.